This T cell receptor beta chain came from a study of T-cell memory formation after mild COVID-19. Across the study: The two donors had largely donor-specific TCR clusters.

Broader study findings: Contracting clones from day 15 to 85 showed balanced CD4/CD8; later expanders favored CD4+. Pre-infection memory showed some responding clones, and this suggested that cross-reactive memory joined.

Only a few counts were recorded for this clonotype. Its antigen is not known. TCR alpha and TCR beta cDNA libraries carrying sample barcodes and UMIs came from 5'RACE with constant-segment primers. TCRdb reanalysed the 5' RACE reads using MiXCR and keeps one entry per CDR3 protein. This sample has a few hundred thousand distinct CDR3 sequences, with roughly 21% found just once. The sample taken for sequencing was PBMCs or a T cell subset sorted from them (not recorded which). This TCR derives from an adult woman who had mild COVID-19 (a few samples of this study predate the infection). Cell type and time point are not known.

CDR3 DNA: TGTGCCGCCGGGACGGCACCCTACGAGCAGTACTTC. Translated, it gives CAAGTAPYEQYF. V and J are TRBV24-1 and TRBJ2-7; perhaps D is TRBD1 or TRBD2 (5 bases each). CDR3 length: 12 amino acids. The V and J ends lost 12 bases and 2 bases respectively, with 13 bases between them. The germline CDR1 and CDR2 sequences are KGHDR and SFDVKD.